The 21 T cell receptor beta chains presented below share a single source sample, sequenced in a study of blood T cell repertoires in COVID-19. Clones were read by immunoSEQ multiplex PCR, and TCRdb kept only the in-frame ones, dropping some. This table has approximately 180,000 clones, approximately 80% appearing once. Sequencing was done on a sample of PBMCs or T cells enriched from blood (not recorded which). These receptors came from a woman aged 50 to 60 who had recovered from COVID-19.

V usage is TRBV3-1 (or the pseudogene TRBV3-2) and J usage is TRBJ1-2, with D tentatively TRBD1 (5 bases). Germline V gene data show CDR1 as LGHDT and CDR2 as YNNKEL (reference sequence). The CDR3 consists of 15 residues. V shed 4 bases and J shed 0 bases, with 12 bases lying between them. CDR3 residues: CASSRSRVTNYGYTF. CDR3 sequence (DNA): TGTGCCAGCAGCCGAAGCAGGGTTACTAACTATGGCTACACCTTC.

The chain couples TRBV5-4 to TRBJ2-7, with D possibly matching TRBD1 (6 bases). The V gene lost 4 bases and the J gene lost 6 bases, with 23 bases spanning the gap. Germline CDR1 and CDR2: SGHNT and YYREEE (reference sequence). The CDR3 consists of 16 residues. CDR3 in DNA: TGTGCCAGCAGCCCCGGAGACAGGATCCTTACACGCGAGCAGTACTTC. Amino acid sequence: CASSPGDRILTREQYF.

This clone was observed a handful of times. The chain joins TRBV2 to TRBJ2-1; 10 bases line up with TRBD2. CDR1 is SNHLY, CDR2 FYNNEI, per germline. This CDR3 has 14 amino acids. The V segment lost 3 bases and the J segment 14 bases; nucleotides outside the gene matches: 10. CDR3 in amino acids: CASSDFGLAVGEFF. The CDR3, as DNA: TGTGCCAGCAGTGATTTCGGACTAGCGGTAGGGGAGTTCTTC. The complete variable domain, with remaining parts taken from reference TRBV2 and TRBJ2-1, reads EPEVTQTPSHQVTQMGQEVILRCVPISNHLYFYWYRQILGQKVEFLVSFYNNEISEKSEIFDDQFSVERPDGSNFTLKIRSTKLEDSAMYFCASSDFGLAVGEFFGPGTRLTVL.

The genes are TRBV5-1 and TRBJ2-4; D is uncertain. Germline-derived CDR1 and CDR2 are SGHRS and YFSETQ. The CDR3 contains 14 residues. The V end lost 2 bases, the J end lost 1 base, and 7 bases lay between the germline ends. The CDR3 DNA sequence: TGCGCCAGCAGCTTTTCGCAGGCCAAAAACATTCAGTACTTC. Its translation: CASSFSQAKNIQYF.

As concerns this clone: The same CDR3 also results from other DNA sequences found in this sample. This rearrangement joins TRBV5-1 to TRBJ2-7, with D maybe TRBD2 (7 bases). The length of the CDR3 is 12 residues. Per the germline V gene, CDR1 is SGHRS and CDR2 is YFSETQ. V was shortened by 4 bases and J by 6 bases, with 11 bases between the two germline ends. As DNA, the CDR3 is TGCGCCAGCAGCCTAGGGGGGGGCGAGCAGTACTTC. Protein: CASSLGGGEQYF.

The chain recombines TRBV7-9 with TRBJ2-1; TRBD1 matches 8 bases. The CDR3 spans 16 residues. Trimming at V came to 2 bases and at J to 3 bases, leaving 6 bases not matched to a gene. Germline CDR1 is SEHNR and CDR2 is FQNEAQ (reference sequence). CDR3 DNA: TGTGCCAGCAGCTTAAACAGGGGGGCGGACTACAATGAGCAGTTCTTC. Translated, it gives CASSLNRGADYNEQFF.

This rearrangement joins TRBV28 to TRBJ2-3; TRBD2 might be the D (8 bases). V was cut by 6 bases and J by 2 bases, with 18 bases left in between. The CDR3 contains 16 residues. CDR1 and CDR2 from the germline V gene are MDHEN and SYDVKM. CDR3 sequence (DNA): TGTGCCAGCAGGCAGGGGGGACTAGGGGCCACAGATACGCAGTATTTT. Protein: CASRQGGLGATDTQYF. Using reference TRBV28 and TRBJ2-3 for the parts outside the CDR3, the full variable domain is DVKVTQSSRYLVKRTGEKVFLECVQDMDHENMFWYRQDPGLGLRLIYFSYDVKMKEKGDIPEGYSVSREKKERFSLILESASTNQTSMYLCASRQGGLGATDTQYFGPGTRLTVL.

The V and J genes are TRBV4-3 and TRBJ2-2, with a weak D call TRBD1 (6 bases). Per the germline V gene, CDR1 is LGHNA and CDR2 is YSLEER. V dropped 2 bases and J dropped 6 bases, with 13 bases sitting between them. The CDR3 has 15 residues. CDR3 residues: CASSQNPTGPGELFF. The CDR3 DNA sequence: TGCGCCAGCAGCCAAAATCCGACAGGTCCCGGGGAGCTGTTTTTT.

This clone was seen a handful of times. V is TRBV19 and J is TRBJ2-7; 9 bases line up with TRBD1. V shed 8 bases, J shed 0 bases, and the junction held 2 bases outside the gene matches. Germline CDR1 is LNHDA and CDR2 is SQIVND (reference sequence). The CDR3 has 13 residues. The CDR3 bases are TGTGCCAGTCGGGACAGGGTCTCCTACGAGCAGTACTTC. Its protein is CASRDRVSYEQYF.

The rearrangement links TRBV2 to TRBJ2-7; 9 bases fit TRBD1. The CDR3 consists of 14 residues. Germline assignment: CDR1 SNHLY and CDR2 FYNNEI. The V and J ends lost 6 bases and 1 base, in that order; junction bases with no gene match: 4. The CDR3 sequence: CASSQDRGSYEQYF. CDR3 nucleotide sequence: TGTGCCAGCAGCCAAGACAGGGGGTCCTACGAGCAGTACTTC.

The V call is TRBV18, the J call TRBJ2-1, with a possible D match to TRBD2 (5 bases). Looked up from germline, CDR1 is KGHSH and CDR2 is LQKENI. V was trimmed by 2 bases and J by 7 bases, leaving 15 bases between them. The CDR3 length is 15 residues. The CDR3 loop is CASSPAVGGSNEQFF. In nucleotides, the CDR3 is TGTGCCAGCTCACCAGCGGTAGGTGGGAGTAATGAGCAGTTCTTC.

The chain combines TRBV3-1 (or the pseudogene TRBV3-2) with TRBJ1-1; 9 positions match TRBD1. CDR1 and CDR2 from the germline V gene are LGHDT and YNNKEL (reference sequence). This CDR3 is 15 amino acids long. V shed 4 bases and J 4 bases; nucleotides not matched to a gene: 7. This chain's CDR3 is CASSRRQGGSTEAFF. DNA for the CDR3: TGTGCCAGCAGCCGTCGACAGGGGGGATCCACTGAAGCTTTCTTT.

The genes are TRBV21-1 and TRBJ2-3; whether TRBD2, the table's D call, matches the DNA was not checked. TRBV21-1 is a pseudogene segment. This CDR3 spans 17 amino acids. The chain's CDR3 is CASSVRRGVPSTDTQYF. In nucleotides, the CDR3 is TGTGCCAGCAGCGTACGTCGCGGTGTACCTAGCACAGATACGCAGTATTTT.

This chain joins TRBV21-1 and TRBJ2-3; the table's D call TRBD2 went unverified against the DNA. TRBV21-1 is annotated as a pseudogene. This CDR3 is built from 16 residues. The CDR3 is CASSKVASVFTDTQYF. CDR3 bases: TGTGCCAGCAGCAAAGTTGCTAGCGTTTTCACAGATACGCAGTATTTT.

The sample holds a few counts of this clone. The chain has TRBV18 and TRBJ1-1; a weak D match, TRBD1 (6 bases). V lost 6 bases and J 9 bases, leaving 17 bases between the germline ends. CDR3 length: 13 amino acids. Germline V CDR1 and CDR2: KGHSH, LQKENI. Written as DNA, the CDR3 is TGTGCCAGCTCCCAGGCTAGGGACAACCAAGCTTTCTTT. Amino acid sequence: CASSQARDNQAFF.

The chain uses TRBV6-6 and TRBJ1-1; a weak D match, TRBD1 (5 bases). Germline CDR1 reads MNHNY; CDR2 reads SVGAGI (reference sequence). This CDR3 has 14 residues. Trimming left V 5 bases short and J 1 base short, with 11 bases between. The CDR3 loop is CASSPQGTNTEAFF. The CDR3 nucleotides are TGTGCCAGCAGTCCCCAGGGCACGAACACTGAAGCTTTCTTT.

As concerns this clone: The junction and the germline gene differ at one end; a read error may be behind it. This chain joins TRBV4-1 and TRBJ1-2, with D possibly matching TRBD1 (5 bases). The CDR3 consists of 17 residues. Germline CDR1 reads MGHRA; CDR2 reads YSYEKL. The CDR3 region is CASSEEGLFGANYGYTF. For the CDR3, the DNA is TGCGCCAGCAGCGAAGAGGGGCTTTTTGGAGCTAACTATGGCTACACCTTC.

The chain recombines TRBV18 with TRBJ2-1; weak D call: TRBD2 (6 bases). Germline V gives CDR1 KGHSH, CDR2 LQKENI. The CDR3 spans 13 residues. Trimming shortened V by 0 bases and J by 9 bases, and 9 bases separated the two germline ends. CDR3 nucleotides: TGTGCCAGCTCACCACCTAGTAGCGGTGAGCAGTTCTTC. This codes for CASSPPSSGEQFF.

CDR3 amino acids: CASSGGRTPGNEQFF. The DNA for the CDR3 is TGTGCCAGCAGTGGGGGGCGGACCCCTGGGAATGAGCAGTTCTTC. The chain couples TRBV2 to TRBJ2-1, with D possibly matching TRBD1 (6 bases). Trimming cost V 4 bases and J 7 bases, with 17 bases left between them. The CDR3 spans 15 residues. Per germline, CDR1 SNHLY and CDR2 FYNNEI. Together with reference TRBV2 and TRBJ2-1, the CDR3 gives the full variable domain: EPEVTQTPSHQVTQMGQEVILRCVPISNHLYFYWYRQILGQKVEFLVSFYNNEISEKSEIFDDQFSVERPDGSNFTLKIRSTKLEDSAMYFCASSGGRTPGNEQFFGPGTRLTVL.

The chain links TRBV5-6 to TRBJ1-3; 7 bases are a match to TRBD1. V was pared by 1 base and J by 4 bases, with 2 bases of the junction left unmatched. Germline values: CDR1 SGHDT, CDR2 YYEEEE. The CDR3 loop spans 14 amino acids. The CDR3: CASSLKGAGNTIYF. The CDR3 nucleotides read TGTGCCAGCAGCTTGAAGGGGGCCGGAAACACCATATATTTT. The full variable domain, its missing parts supplied by reference TRBV5-6 and TRBJ1-3, is DAGVTQSPTHLIKTRGQQVTLRCSPKSGHDTVSWYQQALGQGPQFIFQYYEEEERQRGNFPDRFSGHQFPNYSSELNVNALLLGDSALYLCASSLKGAGNTIYFGEGSWLTVV.

CDR3 region: CASSYGLAGYNEQFF. DNA for the CDR3: TGTGCCAGCAGTTACGGACTAGCGGGGTACAATGAGCAGTTCTTC. This chain uses TRBV27 with TRBJ2-1, with 12 positions matching TRBD2. Unmatched junction bases numbered 2, after V lost 4 bases and J lost 4 bases. This CDR3 contains 15 residues. CDR1 is MNHEY, CDR2 SMNVEV, per germline (reference sequence).